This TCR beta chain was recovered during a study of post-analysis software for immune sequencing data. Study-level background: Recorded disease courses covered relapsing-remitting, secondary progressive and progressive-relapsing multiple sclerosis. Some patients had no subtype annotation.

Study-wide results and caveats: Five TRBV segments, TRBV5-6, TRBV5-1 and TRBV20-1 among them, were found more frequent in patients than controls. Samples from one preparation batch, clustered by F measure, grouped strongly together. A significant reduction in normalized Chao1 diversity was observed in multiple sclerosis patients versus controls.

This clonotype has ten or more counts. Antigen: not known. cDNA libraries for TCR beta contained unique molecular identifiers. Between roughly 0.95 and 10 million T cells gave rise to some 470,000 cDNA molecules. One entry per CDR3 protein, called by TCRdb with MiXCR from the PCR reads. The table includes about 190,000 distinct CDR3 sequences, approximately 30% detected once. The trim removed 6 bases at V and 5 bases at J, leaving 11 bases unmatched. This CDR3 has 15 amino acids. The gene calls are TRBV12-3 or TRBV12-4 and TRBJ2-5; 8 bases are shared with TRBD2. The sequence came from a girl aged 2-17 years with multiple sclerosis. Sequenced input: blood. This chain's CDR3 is CASRRSGAGEETQYF. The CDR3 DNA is TGTGCCAGCAGGCGTTCGGGAGCGGGAGAGGAGACCCAGTACTTC.